This T cell receptor beta chain originates from a study of shared clonotypes between healthy human individuals. Study-level information: The plates for each donor numbered three CD4 naive, three CD4 memory, two CD8 naive and one CD8 memory.

Data came from immunoSEQ multiplex PCR; TCRdb stores just in-frame clones and leaves some out. Among some 500,000 clones, 90% to 97% were seen once, and the ten largest hold 0.06%. Germline lookup yields CDR1 KGHSH and CDR2 LQKENI. CDR3 size: 15 residues. V gave up 3 bases and J gave up 4 bases; unmatched junction bases: 5. The sample taken for sequencing was naive CD4+ T cells sorted from blood. Subset indicated: CD45RA+ positively selected. This TCR was sampled from a woman aged 25 to 39 in good health. J is TRBJ2-1 and V is TRBV18; 8 bases match TRBD2. DNA of the CDR3: TGTGCCAGCTCACCCCGGACTAGCAGATACAATGAGCAGTTCTTC. The encoded protein is CASSPRTSRYNEQFF.